Below are 27 T cell receptor beta chains sequenced from a single sample in a study of memory CD4+ T cells and cytomegalovirus serostatus. Clones were sequenced by immunoSEQ multiplex PCR, and TCRdb holds only the in-frame ones, with some missing. This sample carries about 42,000 clones, roughly three quarters of them seen once, and the ten largest clones take over 0.45%. Single viable CD3+CD4+CD8-CD45RO+ cells were sorted as the memory CD4+ T cells. The sequenced sample was memory CD4+ T cells from blood. These receptors came from an adult in good health and CMV-seronegative.

This chain joins TRBV10-3 and TRBJ2-5, with 7 bases matching TRBD2. Per the germline V gene, CDR1 is ENHRY and CDR2 is SYGVKD. V shed 4 bases, J shed 2 bases, and the junction held 7 bases outside the gene matches. CDR3 length equals 15 residues. CDR3 residues: CAISVGGGLQETQYF. The CDR3 DNA reads TGTGCCATCAGTGTTGGCGGGGGACTTCAAGAGACCCAGTACTTC.

The chain links TRBV2 to TRBJ1-2; the match to TRBD1 covers 9 bases. Germline V gene sequence: CDR1 SNHLY, CDR2 FYNNEI. The CDR3 sequence is 14 residues long. The V and J ends lost 5 bases and 5 bases, in that order; junction bases with no gene match: 6. CDR3 protein: CASSQGQGRYGYTF. The CDR3 nucleotides read TGTGCCAGCAGTCAGGGACAGGGACGTTATGGCTACACCTTC.

The rearrangement links TRBV4-1 to TRBJ1-4; D is undetermined. Germline-derived CDR1 and CDR2 are MGHRA and YSYEKL. The CDR3 totals 15 residues. V was trimmed by 5 bases and J by 0 bases, leaving 10 bases between them. This CDR3 reads CASSSGRATNEKLFF. CDR3 coding DNA: TGCGCCAGCAGCTCCGGACGGGCAACTAATGAAAAACTGTTTTTT.

V is TRBV6-4 and J is TRBJ1-6, with D possibly TRBD1 on 6 matching bases. V gave up 6 bases and J gave up 4 bases, with 7 bases separating them. Germline CDR1 is MRHNA and CDR2 is SNTAGT. The CDR3 covers 13 residues. The CDR3 coding sequence is TGTGCCAGCAGGCAGGGGTATAATTCACCCCTCCACTTT. It translates to CASRQGYNSPLHF.

The chain uses TRBV5-1 and TRBJ2-2; D possibly uses TRBD1 or TRBD2 (5 bases each). Germline CDR1 reads SGHRS; CDR2 reads YFSETQ. CDR3 length equals 20 residues. V was pared by 4 bases and J by 0 bases, with 25 bases between. In DNA form, the CDR3 reads TGCGCCAGCAGCCCGTTCCGAATGGCAGGGAGCGCTTCGAACACCGGGGAGCTGTTTTTT. It codes for CASSPFRMAGSASNTGELFF.

J is TRBJ1-6 and V is TRBV5-1, with 9 bases lining up with TRBD1. The germline gives CDR1 SGHRS, CDR2 YFSETQ. The ends lost 4 bases at V and 8 bases at J; junction bases unmatched: 4. The CDR3 has 14 amino acids. CDR3 amino acids: CASSPGQGYSPLHF. The CDR3 region has the DNA TGCGCCAGCAGCCCGGGACAGGGATATTCACCCCTCCACTTT. The variable domain in full, with the rest retrieved from reference TRBV5-1 and TRBJ1-6, is KAGVTQTPRYLIKTRGQQVTLSCSPISGHRSVSWYQQTPGQGLQFLFEYFSETQRNKGNFPGRFSGRQFSNSRSEMNVSTLELGDSALYLCASSPGQGYSPLHFGNGTRLTVT.

This clone was counted between two and nine times. The V gene is TRBV7-8, the J gene TRBJ1-2; no clear D gene. Germline V gives CDR1 SGHVS, CDR2 FQNEAQ. Trimming stripped 1 base from V and 8 bases from J, with 11 bases between. The CDR3 extends over 13 amino acids. CDR3 DNA sequence: TGTGCCAGCAGCTTAGTGATCTCGGGCGGCTACACCTTC. It translates to CASSLVISGGYTF.

This clone was counted a few times. V gene TRBV5-8 combines with J gene TRBJ2-3, with D possibly being TRBD1 (6 bases). The CDR3 loop spans 15 amino acids. V shed 4 bases and J shed 2 bases, with 14 bases lying between them. Per germline, CDR1 SGHTS and CDR2 YDEGEE. The CDR3 DNA reads TGTGCCAGCAGCCGCCCCGGGACACTCACAGATACGCAGTATTTT. This sequence encodes CASSRPGTLTDTQYF.

The chain combines TRBV6-1 with TRBJ2-3; perhaps TRBD1 as D (5 bases). The germline V gene encodes CDR1 MNHNS and CDR2 SASEGT. This CDR3 is 14 amino acids long. The ends were cut back, 4 bases at V and 1 base at J, with 9 bases in the middle. This chain's CDR3 is CASSVTGGTDTQYF. The DNA of the CDR3 is TGTGCCAGCAGTGTCACAGGTGGCACAGATACGCAGTATTTT.

This chain connects TRBV5-4 to TRBJ2-1; 8 bases are a match to TRBD1. The V gene end was trimmed by 4 bases and the J gene end by 0 bases; junction bases not matched to a gene: 15. The CDR3 spans 19 residues. From germline, CDR1 is SGHNT and CDR2 YYREEE (reference sequence). The CDR3, as DNA: TGTGCCAGCAGCCCGAGGACAGGGCGCTCTCTTGGCTCCTACAATGAGCAGTTCTTC. Protein sequence: CASSPRTGRSLGSYNEQFF.

By sample share, this clone is medium-sized. V is TRBV6-1 and J is TRBJ1-2; D is unresolved. This CDR3 is built from 13 residues. Trimming left V 2 bases short and J 4 bases short, with 8 bases between. Germline V gives CDR1 MNHNS, CDR2 SASEGT. The CDR3 is CASSEQASYGYTF. DNA for the CDR3: TGTGCCAGCAGTGAACAGGCAAGCTATGGCTACACCTTC.

The chain recombines TRBV18 with TRBJ2-3; TRBD1 matches at 7 bases. This CDR3 spans 11 amino acids. Germline CDR1 is KGHSH and CDR2 is LQKENI. V lost 6 bases to trimming and J lost 14 bases; unmatched junction nucleotides: 8. The CDR3 loop is CASSSRDRWYF. In DNA, the CDR3 is TGTGCCAGCTCCTCCCGGGACAGATGGTATTTT.

The V gene is TRBV11-3, the J gene TRBJ2-7; the D gene could be TRBD1 or TRBD2 (5 bases each). This CDR3 is built from 13 residues. V was pared by 5 bases and J by 6 bases, with 14 bases between. CDR1 is SGHNT, CDR2 YENEEA, per germline. The DNA of the CDR3 is TGTGCCAGCAGCGGCCGGGACGCCCCCGAGCAGTACTTC. It codes for CASSGRDAPEQYF.

This chain joins TRBV5-1 and TRBJ2-3; the D gene is possibly TRBD1 (6 bases). V was shortened by 1 base and J by 5 bases, with 11 bases between the two germline ends. The CDR3 totals 14 residues. CDR1 and CDR2 (germline): SGHRS, YFSETQ. CDR3 sequence: CASSLTGLKDTQYF. The CDR3 nucleotides read TGCGCCAGCAGCTTGACAGGGCTGAAAGATACGCAGTATTTT.

A single count supports this clone. This rearrangement joins TRBV2 to TRBJ2-7; 7 nucleotides match TRBD1. CDR3 size: 14 residues. Losses at the gene ends were 7 bases for V and 4 bases for J; bases not matched to a gene: 10. The germline gives CDR1 SNHLY, CDR2 FYNNEI. The CDR3 sequence: CASIFRDSRYEQYF. CDR3 coding DNA: TGTGCCAGCATTTTTCGGGACAGCAGGTACGAGCAGTACTTC.

This clone has only a few counts. The V gene is TRBV30, the J gene TRBJ2-6; 8 bases agree with TRBD2. Germline V gene data show CDR1 as GTSNPN and CDR2 as SVGIG (reference sequence). Trimming took 2 bases from V and 2 from J; bases not matched to a gene: 5. The CDR3 covers 16 residues. The CDR3 loop is CAWSSRGGTGANVLTF. DNA for the CDR3: TGTGCCTGGAGTTCACGGGGGGGGACTGGGGCCAACGTCCTGACTTTC.

J is TRBJ1-6 and V is TRBV7-2, with TRBD1 matching over 7 bases. This CDR3 is built from 15 residues. V shed 4 bases, J shed 8 bases, and the junction held 8 bases outside the gene matches. Germline V gene data show CDR1 as SGHTA and CDR2 as FQGNSA. The CDR3: CASSWGQPGDSPLHF. CDR3 DNA: TGTGCCAGCAGCTGGGGACAGCCTGGTGATTCACCCCTCCACTTT.

V and J are TRBV9 and TRBJ1-4, with D perhaps TRBD1 (5 bases). Per germline, CDR1 SGDLS and CDR2 YYNGEE. V dropped 4 bases and J dropped 8 bases, with 18 bases sitting between them. This CDR3 comprises 15 residues. CDR3 region: CASSLTGLPLEKLFF. CDR3 nucleotide sequence: TGTGCCAGCAGCCTAACGGGACTCCCGTTGGAAAAACTGTTTTTT.

The gene calls are TRBV5-1 and TRBJ1-2; 8 nucleotides align to TRBD1. This CDR3 spans 14 amino acids. CDR1 and CDR2 from the germline V gene are SGHRS and YFSETQ. J gave up 5 bases and V 4 bases, and 7 bases lay outside the gene matches. The CDR3 protein is CASSPQGGVYGYTF. In DNA, the CDR3 is TGCGCCAGCAGCCCACAGGGGGGTGTTTATGGCTACACCTTC.

The chain carries TRBV7-2 and TRBJ2-3, with a possible D match to TRBD2 (5 bases). The V gene lost 1 base and the J gene lost 1 base, with 9 bases spanning the gap. This CDR3 has 15 amino acids. From germline, CDR1 is SGHTA and CDR2 FQGNSA. The CDR3 bases are TGTGCCAGCAGCTTAGGGACTCCTCGCACAGATACGCAGTATTTT. This gives the protein CASSLGTPRTDTQYF. The variable domain in full, completed from reference TRBV7-2 and TRBJ2-3, reads GAGVSQSPSNKVTEKGKDVELRCDPISGHTALYWYRQSLGQGLEFLIYFQGNSAPDKSGLPSDRFSAERTGGSVSTLTIQRTQQEDSAVYLCASSLGTPRTDTQYFGPGTRLTVL.

This chain joins TRBV30 and TRBJ1-2; the D is unclear. Per germline, CDR1 GTSNPN and CDR2 SVGIG (reference sequence). The CDR3 loop spans 13 amino acids. V was trimmed by 0 bases and J by 0 bases, leaving 5 bases between them. The CDR3 nucleotides read TGTGCCTGGAGTGTTGAAGCTAACTATGGCTACACCTTC. It codes for CAWSVEANYGYTF.

Note on this clone: Within the sample, other DNA sequences also encode this same CDR3. The chain is built from TRBV6-1 and TRBJ1-3, with D uncertain. Germline values: CDR1 MNHNS, CDR2 SASEGT. V was shortened by 3 bases and J by 0 bases, with 6 bases between the two germline ends. The CDR3 has 14 amino acids. CDR3 residues: CASSELSSGNTIYF. DNA of the CDR3: TGTGCCAGCAGTGAGCTGAGCTCTGGAAACACCATATATTTT.

This chain links TRBV9 with TRBJ1-2; D gene unclear. This CDR3 has 14 residues. CDR1 and CDR2 from the germline V gene are SGDLS and YYNGEE. V was pared by 0 bases and J by 6 bases, with 12 bases between. The CDR3 loop reads CASSVGTLGNGYTF. DNA for the CDR3: TGTGCCAGCAGCGTAGGAACCCTGGGGAATGGCTACACCTTC. The whole variable domain, filled in from reference TRBV9 and TRBJ1-2, reads DSGVTQTPKHLITATGQRVTLRCSPRSGDLSVYWYQQSLDQGLQFLIQYYNGEERAKGNILERFSAQQFPDLHSELNLSSLELGDSALYFCASSVGTLGNGYTFGSGTRLTVV.

The chain carries TRBV30 and TRBJ1-5; 9 positions match TRBD1. With 0 bases clipped from V and 5 bases from J, the junction kept 11 bases outside the gene matches. The germline CDR1 and CDR2 sequences are GTSNPN and SVGIG (reference sequence). The CDR3 covers 17 residues. This CDR3 is CAWSVQGARYPDQPQHF. CDR3 nucleotide sequence: TGTGCCTGGAGTGTACAGGGGGCGCGGTATCCCGATCAGCCCCAGCATTTT.

CDR3 nucleotide sequence: TGTGCCAGCAGAAAATTAGACAGACAGACCAGATTAGGCTACACCTTC. Translating gives CASRKLDRQTRLGYTF. The J gene is TRBJ1-2, the V gene TRBV27; weak D call: TRBD1 (5 bases). The V end lost 6 bases, the J end lost 8 bases, and 25 bases lay between the germline ends. CDR1 MNHEY and CDR2 SMNVEV come from the germline V gene (reference sequence). The CDR3 has 16 residues.

The chain uses TRBV6-5 and TRBJ1-5; 9 bases are shared with TRBD1. With 5 bases clipped from V and 4 bases from J, the junction kept 6 bases outside the gene matches. Germline CDR1 and CDR2: MNHEY and SVGAGI. The CDR3 is made up of 15 amino acids. DNA of the CDR3: TGTGCCAGCAGTATATCCGGGACAGGGAATCAGCCCCAGCATTTT. Amino acids: CASSISGTGNQPQHF.

The V gene is TRBV7-8, the J gene TRBJ2-2, with D perhaps matching TRBD1 (5 bases). In germline, CDR1 is SGHVS, CDR2 FQNEAQ. This CDR3 region has 10 residues. CDR3 DNA sequence: TGTGCGCAGGGTTCCGGGGAGCTGTTTTTT. It codes for CAQGSGELFF. Based on the CDR3 plus reference TRBV7-8 and TRBJ2-2, the full variable domain is GAGVSQSPRYKVAKRGQDVALRCDPISGHVSLFWYQQALGQGPEFLTYFQNEAQLDKSGLPSDRFFAERPEGSVSTLKIQRTQQEDSAVYLCAQGSGELFFGEGSRLTVL.